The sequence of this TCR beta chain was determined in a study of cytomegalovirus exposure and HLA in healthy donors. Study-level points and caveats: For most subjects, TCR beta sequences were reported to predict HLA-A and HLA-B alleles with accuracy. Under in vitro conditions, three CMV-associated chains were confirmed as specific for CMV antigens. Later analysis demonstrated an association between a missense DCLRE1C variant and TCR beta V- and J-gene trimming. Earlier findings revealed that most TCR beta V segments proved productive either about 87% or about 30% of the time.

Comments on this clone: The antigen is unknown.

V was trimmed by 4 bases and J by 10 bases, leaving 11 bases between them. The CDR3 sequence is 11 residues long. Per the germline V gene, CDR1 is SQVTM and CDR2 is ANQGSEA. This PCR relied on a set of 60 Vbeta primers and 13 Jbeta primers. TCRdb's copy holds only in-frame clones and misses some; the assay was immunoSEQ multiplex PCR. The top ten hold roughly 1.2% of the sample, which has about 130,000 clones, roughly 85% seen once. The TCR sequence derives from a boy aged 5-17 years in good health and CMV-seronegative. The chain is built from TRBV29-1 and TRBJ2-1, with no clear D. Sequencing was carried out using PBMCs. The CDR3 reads CSVALVREQFF. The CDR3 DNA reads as TGCAGCGTTGCTTTAGTCCGCGAGCAGTTCTTC.